This T cell receptor (beta chain) was retrieved from a study of regulatory T cells in long-lasting Graves disease. The junction had 7 bases not matched to a gene; V was cut back by 5 bases and J by 5 bases. Germline V lookup: CDR1 MDHEN, CDR2 SYDVKM. The CDR3 extends over 15 amino acids. HTBI primers from iRepertoire and Arm-PCR of CDR3 regions yielded the TCR beta libraries. Each CDR3 protein is one row after TCRdb ran MiXCR on the multiplex PCR reads. The data contain approximately 460,000 distinct CDR3 sequences, roughly 17% of them singletons. Stated time point: newly diagnosed GD, antithyroid drugs for less than 3 months. Isolated PBMC RNA provided the starting material for the TCR library. This sample also belongs to another study, concerning T cells in Graves' hyperthyroidism and ophthalmopathy.

The chain is built from TRBV28 and TRBJ2-5; 11 bases agree with TRBD1. The material was peripheral blood mononuclear cells (PBMCs), obtained at new diagnosis, from a patient treated with antithyroid drugs. The clonotype was recovered from a young woman with Graves disease. For the CDR3, the DNA is TGTGCCAGCAGTAGTGGACAGGGGGCCCGTGAGACCCAGTACTTC. Amino acids: CASSSGQGARETQYF.